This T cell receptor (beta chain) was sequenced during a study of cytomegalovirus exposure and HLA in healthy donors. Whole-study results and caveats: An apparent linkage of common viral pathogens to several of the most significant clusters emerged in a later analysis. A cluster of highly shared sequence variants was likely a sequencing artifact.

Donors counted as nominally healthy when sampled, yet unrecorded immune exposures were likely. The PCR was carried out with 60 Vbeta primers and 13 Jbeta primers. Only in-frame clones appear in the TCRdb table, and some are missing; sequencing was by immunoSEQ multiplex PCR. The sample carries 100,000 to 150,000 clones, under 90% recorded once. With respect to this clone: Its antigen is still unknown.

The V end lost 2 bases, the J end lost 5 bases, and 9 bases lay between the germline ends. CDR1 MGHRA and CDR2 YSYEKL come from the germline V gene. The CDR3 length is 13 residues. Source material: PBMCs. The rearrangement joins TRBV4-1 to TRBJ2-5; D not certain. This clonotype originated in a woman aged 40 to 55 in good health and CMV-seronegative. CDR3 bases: TGCGCCAGCAGCCAATGGCGGTCTGAGACCCAGTACTTC. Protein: CASSQWRSETQYF.